This T cell receptor (beta chain) was found in a study of cytomegalovirus exposure and HLA in healthy donors. Some clones are missing from TCRdb's copy, which holds only in-frame ones; the method was immunoSEQ multiplex PCR. The sample has some 260,000 clones; approximately 84% are singletons. The CDR3 runs 15 residues. V lost 8 bases and J lost 1; bases outside the gene matches: 9. Germline V gene data show CDR1 as MNHEY and CDR2 as SMNVEV (reference sequence). Sequenced: PBMCs. The chain has TRBV27 and TRBJ2-3; 7 positions agree with TRBD2. This clonotype originated in a man aged 18 to 30 in good health and CMV-seropositive. The CDR3 reads CASGRAGVGTDTQYF. The CDR3 DNA sequence: TGTGCCAGCGGAAGGGCGGGAGTGGGCACAGATACGCAGTATTTT.